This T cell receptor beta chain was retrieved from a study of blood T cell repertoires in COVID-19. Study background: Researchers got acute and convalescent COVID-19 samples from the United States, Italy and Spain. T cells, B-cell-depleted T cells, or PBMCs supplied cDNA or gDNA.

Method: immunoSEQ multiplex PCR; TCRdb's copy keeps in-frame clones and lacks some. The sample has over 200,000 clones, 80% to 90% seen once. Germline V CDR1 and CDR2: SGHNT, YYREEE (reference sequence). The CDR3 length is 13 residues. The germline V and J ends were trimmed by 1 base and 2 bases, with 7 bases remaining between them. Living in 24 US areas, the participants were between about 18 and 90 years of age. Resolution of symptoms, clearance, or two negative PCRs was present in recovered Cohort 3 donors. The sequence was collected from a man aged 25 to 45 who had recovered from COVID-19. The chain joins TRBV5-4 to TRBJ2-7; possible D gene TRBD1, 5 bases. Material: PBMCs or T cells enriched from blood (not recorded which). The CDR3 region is CASSLQGTYEQYF. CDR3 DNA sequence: TGTGCCAGCAGCTTGCAGGGCACCTACGAGCAGTACTTC.